The source of this T cell receptor (beta chain) is a study of blood T cells in healthy people across ages (dated by TCRdb to the mid-2010s). A note on the overall study: In model experiments, roughly one uniquely barcoded TCR beta cDNA molecule per two T cells was captured by template switching. Using deep sequencing normalized with unique cDNA molecular identifiers, the study measured how TCR beta repertoire diversity changes with age. Donors were grouped into four age groups: young (average about 15 years), middle-aged (39), aged (roughly 62) and long-lived (approximately 78). To avoid experimental bias, donors of different ages were distributed randomly across sequencing lanes. Two additional independent replicas of 1 million unique cDNA reads from the same blood draw were analyzed for two donors (one aged 18 to 30 and one aged 80 or older).

Libraries were constructed by 5' RACE. The instrument was an Illumina HiSeq 2500. The second PCR ran for about 6 to 12 cycles and used a J-beta primer mix along with a sample-barcoded 5' primer. Each TCR beta cDNA molecule received a unique molecular identifier from a template-switch 5' adaptor carrying 12 random nucleotides. Each sample yielded at least 3 million CDR3-containing paired-end reads. All of the RNA was converted into first-strand cDNA using the Mint cDNA synthesis kit, with a TRBC-specific oligonucleotide serving as the primer. Following uracil-DNA glycosylase treatment, a first 18-cycle PCR with universal primers M1SS and BC2_uni_R was performed on all cDNA. The paper's data handling went like this. For normalization, 1 million high-quality reads were randomly selected from each sample, with every read carrying a distinct molecular identifier. Reads sharing molecular identifiers were discarded rather than binned into consensus sequences. MiTCR, run with a Q25 quality threshold and the strictest error-elimination algorithm, handled CDR3 identification, clonotype clustering and error correction. A nonparametric unseen species model with Euler transformation was used to estimate lower-bound total TCR beta diversity. TCRdb took the public reads, trimmed them with fastp at Q25, ran MiXCR for clone calling and kept in-frame beta chains. Under each unique CDR3 protein, matching rows form one entry showing the most common genes and DNA. These V and J calls derive from TCRdb rather than the authors' analysis. This sample holds approximately 850,000 distinct CDR3 sequences; 40% to 50% were observed only once. The ten largest account for 15% to 25% of the sample.

The donors were roughly 38 Caucasian individuals from Russia, aged roughly 6 to 95 years, who were systemically healthy. Each donor gave about 9.8 milliliters of peripheral blood, drawn into EDTA-treated Vacutainer tubes. PBMCs were isolated by Ficoll-Paque density-gradient centrifugation, with at least 7 million obtained per sample. Total RNA was extracted from PBMCs with Trizol reagent, with at least 6 micrograms obtained per sample. For every donor, flow cytometry on a PBMC aliquot measured the percentage of naive CD45RAhigh/CD27high T cells. The cysteine opens and the phenylalanine closes a CDR3 of 15 amino acids. Kept here is only the CDR3 DNA, which spans 45 bases and is read in frame from base 1. For CDR1 and CDR2, the germline V gene lists SGHRS and YFSETQ. Trimming accounts for 5 bases at V and 7 bases at J, while the number of junction bases matched to no gene is 12. Overall study outcomes, separate from this receptor: Observed TCR beta diversity per million T cells fell roughly linearly with age, and a significant reduction was already apparent by age around 44. Since profiling was done on bulk unsorted PBMCs, naive and antigen-experienced compartments could not be conclusively compared. Estimates of total diversity based on one million sequenced T cells were regarded as lower bounds and as underestimates. Compared with the aged group, the long-lived group had more naive CD4+ T cells, fewer expanded clones and increased TCR diversity, suggesting age selection. Observed TCR beta diversity correlated strongly with the percentage of naive T cells measured by flow cytometry. Because the CMV infection status of the donors was unknown, age-related changes in expanded clonotypes may potentially have been confounded.

On this clonotype itself: Its antigen is still unknown. No clone much larger than this one lies a single base away; base qualities are absent.

The receptor's source is a man in his 60s in good health. The sequenced sample was blood. Recombination joined TRBV5-1 with TRBJ2-1, with TRBD1 matching 7 junction bases. The CDR3 region has the sequence CASSSQTGEWNEQFF. The bases are TGCGCCAGCAGTTCACAAACAGGGGAATGGAATGAGCAGTTCTTC.